A single T cell receptor beta chain is shown here with its context. As yet, its antigen is unknown. Trimming removed 0 bases from V and 6 bases from J, with 20 bases in between. CDR1 and CDR2 (germline): MGHRA, YSYEKL. The CDR3 covers 18 residues. The record originates from a study of cytomegalovirus exposure and HLA in healthy donors. Notes on the study in general: Earlier analysis found most TCR beta V segments productive about 87% or about 30% of the time.

60 Vbeta and 13 Jbeta primers were used in PCR. Method: immunoSEQ multiplex PCR; TCRdb's copy keeps in-frame clones and lacks some. The table lists tens of thousands of clones, 72% of them singletons. V usage is TRBV4-1 and J usage is TRBJ2-2; no firm D call. The TCR comes from a woman aged 40 to 50 in good health and CMV-seropositive. The sample taken for sequencing was PBMCs. The CDR3 DNA follows: TGCGCCAGCAGCCAAGATTCTTGGCTACTTCCTAGGTCCGGGGAGCTGTTTTTT. It specifies CASSQDSWLLPRSGELFF.